The 25 T cell receptor beta chains below come from one sample, sequenced in a study of T cell changes during pregnancy in multiple sclerosis. Using immunoSEQ multiplex PCR, the repertoire was profiled, and TCRdb retains in-frame clones only, with some absent. The table has about 92,000 clones, 92% seen once. The material was peripheral blood, obtained in the first trimester of pregnancy. The source is a female donor with multiple sclerosis, enrolled in a pregnancy study.

This chain connects TRBV4-2 to TRBJ2-2, with 7 bases that match TRBD2. After removal of 1 base from V and 5 bases from J, the junction contained 4 bases not matched to a gene. This CDR3 is built from 15 residues. Germline assignment: CDR1 LGHNA and CDR2 YNFKEQ. The CDR3 region has the DNA TGTGCCAGCAGCCAAGTCCCTAGCGGTACCGGGGAGCTGTTTTTT. It specifies CASSQVPSGTGELFF.

The chain recombines TRBV6-1 with TRBJ2-5, with D possibly being TRBD2 (6 bases). V was cut by 1 base and J by 3 bases, with 9 bases left in between. The germline V gene has CDR1 MNHNS and CDR2 SASEGT. The CDR3 sequence is 14 residues long. As DNA, the CDR3 is TGTGCCAGCAGTGAAGGGAGGGAGGAAGAGACCCAGTACTTC. Protein product: CASSEGREEETQYF.

This chain connects TRBV5-1 to TRBJ2-5, with D possibly being TRBD2 (5 bases). Germline values: CDR1 SGHRS, CDR2 YFSETQ. V was clipped by 2 bases and J by 1 base, with 12 bases between them. This CDR3 has 15 amino acids. Written as DNA, the CDR3 is TGCGCCAGCAGCTTAGCGGAAGAAATCCAAGAGACCCAGTACTTC. Its protein is CASSLAEEIQETQYF.

This chain links TRBV18 with TRBJ2-1, with a possible D match to TRBD1 (5 bases). The CDR3 extends over 13 amino acids. Germline CDR1 and CDR2: KGHSH and LQKENI. Trimming took off 1 base at V and 7 bases at J, with 8 bases between the two ends. The CDR3 nucleotides are TGTGCCAGCTCACCACAGGGGTTTAATGAGCAGTTCTTC. Amino acids: CASSPQGFNEQFF.

This clone has just a few counts. The rearrangement joins TRBV2 to TRBJ2-7, with unresolved D. This CDR3 comprises 11 residues. CDR1 SNHLY and CDR2 FYNNEI come from the germline V gene. Trimming shortened V by 6 bases and J by 1 base, and 4 bases separated the two germline ends. The CDR3 is CASSYSYEQYF. For the CDR3, the DNA is TGTGCCAGCAGCTATTCCTACGAGCAGTACTTC. The full variable domain, in which reference TRBV2 and TRBJ2-7 provide the parts outside the CDR3, is EPEVTQTPSHQVTQMGQEVILRCVPISNHLYFYWYRQILGQKVEFLVSFYNNEISEKSEIFDDQFSVERPDGSNFTLKIRSTKLEDSAMYFCASSYSYEQYFGPGTRLTVT.

This chain joins TRBV19 and TRBJ1-5, with D hard to call. The germline V gene encodes CDR1 LNHDA and CDR2 SQIVND (reference sequence). The CDR3 length is 13 residues. V lost 2 bases to trimming and J lost 5 bases, with 7 bases between them. The CDR3 spells CASSINSYQPQHF. CDR3 nucleotides: TGTGCCAGTAGTATAAACAGTTATCAGCCCCAGCATTTT.

V gene TRBV25-1 combines with J gene TRBJ2-2, with 11 bases matching TRBD1. Germline CDR1 MGHDK, CDR2 SYGVNS. CDR3 size: 15 residues. V gave up 6 bases and J gave up 6 bases; unmatched junction bases: 6. The CDR3: CASRSGTGGSGELFF. CDR3 nucleotides: TGTGCCAGCAGGTCCGGGACAGGGGGGTCCGGGGAGCTGTTTTTT. Based on the CDR3 plus reference TRBV25-1 and TRBJ2-2, the full variable domain is EADIYQTPRYLVIGTGKKITLECSQTMGHDKMYWYQQDPGMELHLIHYSYGVNSTEKGDLSSESTVSRIRTEHFPLTLESARPSHTSQYLCASRSGTGGSGELFFGEGSRLTVL.

This clone was found once. V and J are TRBV28 and TRBJ2-4; D perhaps matches TRBD1 (5 bases). The CDR3 length is 12 residues. Trimming took 8 bases from V and 8 from J, leaving 13 bases between them. The germline V gene encodes CDR1 MDHEN and CDR2 SYDVKM. As DNA, the CDR3 is TGTGCCAGCGCAACTCTAGGGGACATTCAGTACTTC. As protein: CASATLGDIQYF.

This sequence joins TRBV15 and TRBJ2-1; D call uncertain. Germline V gene lookup returns CDR1 LNHNV and CDR2 YYDKDF (reference sequence). V lost 5 bases and J lost 1, with 12 bases in between. This CDR3 is 15 amino acids long. The CDR3 is CATSLEFGSYNEQFF. CDR3 in DNA: TGTGCCACCAGCCTAGAATTTGGGTCCTACAATGAGCAGTTCTTC.

This clone was counted a single time. CDR3 region: CSVATLNRERNYEQYF. The DNA of the CDR3 is TGCAGCGTTGCAACCTTAAACAGGGAAAGGAATTACGAGCAGTACTTC. V and J are TRBV29-1 and TRBJ2-7; D perhaps matches TRBD1 (6 bases). The CDR3 is 16 residues long. The V gene lost 4 bases and the J gene lost 4 bases, with 23 bases spanning the gap. CDR1 SQVTM and CDR2 ANQGSEA come from the germline V gene.

The chain carries TRBV5-6 and TRBJ2-7; 7 bases are a match to TRBD1. J was trimmed by 6 bases and V by 0 bases; bases with no gene match: 12. Germline V gene sequence: CDR1 SGHDT, CDR2 YYEEEE. The CDR3 has 16 amino acids. Written as DNA, the CDR3 is TGTGCCAGCAGCTTGGGACAGGGATTACAGGTGATCGAGCAGTACTTC. Its protein is CASSLGQGLQVIEQYF. The full variable domain, rest sourced from reference TRBV5-6 and TRBJ2-7, is DAGVTQSPTHLIKTRGQQVTLRCSPKSGHDTVSWYQQALGQGPQFIFQYYEEEERQRGNFPDRFSGHQFPNYSSELNVNALLLGDSALYLCASSLGQGLQVIEQYFGPGTRLTVT.

This clone was picked up one time. This chain joins TRBV28 and TRBJ1-5; 8 bases are shared with TRBD1. There are 14 residues in the CDR3. Germline-derived CDR1 and CDR2 are MDHEN and SYDVKM. Trimming cost V 5 bases and J 4 bases; bases outside gene matches: 4. The CDR3 DNA sequence: TGTGCCAGCAGTCCAAGACAGGGGAATCAGCCCCAGCATTTT. It codes for CASSPRQGNQPQHF.

This rearrangement joins TRBV5-4 to TRBJ1-3; TRBD1 matches 7 bases. Germline V gene data show CDR1 as SGHNT and CDR2 as YYREEE (reference sequence). Unmatched junction bases numbered 10, after V lost 4 bases and J lost 0 bases. This CDR3 has 17 amino acids. CDR3 bases: TGTGCCAGCAGCCGGGCACAGGGGACAGTCTCTGGAAACACCATATATTTT. The encoded protein is CASSRAQGTVSGNTIYF.

The gene calls are TRBV14 and TRBJ2-1, with TRBD2 identical over 9 bases. CDR3 length: 18 residues. V was pared by 5 bases and J by 1 base, with 12 bases of the junction left unmatched. Germline V CDR1 and CDR2: SGHDN, FVKESK. In nucleotides, the CDR3 is TGTGCCAGCAGCTGGGGCCTAGCGGGAATTGGTTCCTACAATGAGCAGTTCTTC. The encoded protein is CASSWGLAGIGSYNEQFF.

This chain connects TRBV4-2 to TRBJ2-7; 9 nucleotides agree with TRBD2. This CDR3 is built from 19 residues. Germline CDR1 LGHNA, CDR2 YNFKEQ. J lost 4 bases, V lost 0 bases, and 16 bases had no gene match. This chain's CDR3 is CASSQDLQFAAGGRYEQYF. The CDR3 DNA reads TGTGCCAGCAGCCAAGATCTCCAGTTTGCGGCGGGAGGGCGATACGAGCAGTACTTC.

The chain combines TRBV5-4 with TRBJ2-7; D possibly corresponds to TRBD1 (6 bases). Germline V gene data show CDR1 as SGHNT and CDR2 as YYREEE (reference sequence). V was trimmed by 4 bases and J by 2 bases, leaving 10 bases between them. CDR3 length equals 13 residues. Here the CDR3 reads CASSRRDTYEQYF. For the CDR3, the DNA is TGTGCCAGCAGCCGAAGGGACACCTACGAGCAGTACTTC.

The V call is TRBV7-9, the J call TRBJ2-7; tentative D call: TRBD2 (7 bases). The CDR3 has 14 amino acids. Germline assignment: CDR1 SEHNR and CDR2 FQNEAQ (reference sequence). V dropped 6 bases and J dropped 3 bases, with 15 bases sitting between them. CDR3 nucleotide sequence: TGTGCCAGCAGTCCGTTAGGGGGGGTCTACGAGCAGTACTTC. As protein: CASSPLGGVYEQYF.

V usage is TRBV18 and J usage is TRBJ2-1, with 7 bases aligning to TRBD2. The length of the CDR3 is 14 residues. V dropped 3 bases and J dropped 9; count of bases not matched to a gene: 8. The germline gives CDR1 KGHSH, CDR2 LQKENI. The CDR3 loop is CASSPSGTPSEQFF. In DNA, the CDR3 is TGTGCCAGCTCACCCAGCGGGACGCCCAGTGAGCAGTTCTTC.

A few counts support this clone. The rearrangement uses TRBV2 and TRBJ1-1; D is possibly TRBD1 (5 bases). CDR3 length equals 15 residues. CDR1 is SNHLY and CDR2 is FYNNEI in the germline V gene. V lost 4 bases and J lost 0, with 12 bases in between. The CDR3 bases are TGTGCCAGCAGTGGGACGACAGTCATGAACACTGAAGCTTTCTTT. Translating it yields CASSGTTVMNTEAFF.

This clone has a handful of counts. The chain couples TRBV30 to TRBJ2-2; D possibly corresponds to TRBD2 (6 bases). The V and J ends lost 4 bases and 1 base respectively, with 16 bases between them. Germline V CDR1 and CDR2: GTSNPN, SVGIG (reference sequence). CDR3 length: 16 residues. For the CDR3, the DNA is TGTGCCTGGAAGGAGAAATGGAGGGAGAACACCGGGGAGCTGTTTTTT. This gives the protein CAWKEKWRENTGELFF. The whole variable domain, filled in from reference TRBV30 and TRBJ2-2, reads SQTIHQWPATLVQPVGSPLSLECTVEGTSNPNLYWYRQAAGRGLQLLFYSVGIGQISSEVPQNLSASRPQDRQFILSSKKLLLSDSGFYLCAWKEKWRENTGELFFGEGSRLTVL.

The chain recombines TRBV19 with TRBJ2-2; 8 nucleotides align to TRBD2. V lost 2 bases and J lost 6; bases outside the gene matches: 5. CDR1 is LNHDA, CDR2 SQIVND, per germline (reference sequence). The CDR3 consists of 15 residues. The CDR3 nucleotides are TGTGCCAGTAGTATATTCGGGACTAGTTCCGGGGAGCTGTTTTTT. Encoded protein: CASSIFGTSSGELFF.

The rearrangement links TRBV4-3 to TRBJ2-1, with D unclear. The CDR3 extends over 13 amino acids. The germline CDR1 and CDR2 sequences are LGHNA and YSLEER. Trimming pared 3 bases from V and 8 bases from J, leaving 11 bases between. The CDR3 DNA reads TGCGCCAGCAGCCACCAAACCCCGGATGAGCAGTTCTTC. It translates to CASSHQTPDEQFF.

J is TRBJ2-7 and V is TRBV28; 10 nucleotides agree with TRBD2. Germline V lookup: CDR1 MDHEN, CDR2 SYDVKM. The CDR3 sequence is 14 residues long. The ends lost 11 bases at V and 0 bases at J; junction bases unmatched: 7. The CDR3 nucleotides are TGTGCCGTTCGGACTAGCGGCGTCTCCTACGAGCAGTACTTC. It is translated as CAVRTSGVSYEQYF.

This clone was recorded a few times. This rearrangement joins TRBV11-2 to TRBJ2-2; TRBD1 matches at 7 bases. The CDR3 loop spans 15 amino acids. Germline CDR1 reads SGHAT; CDR2 reads FQNNGV. Germline trimming cut 0 bases from V and 5 bases from J; bases unmatched to any gene: 3. The CDR3 sequence is CASSLDHRGTGELFF. The DNA for the CDR3 is TGTGCCAGCAGCTTAGATCACAGGGGAACCGGGGAGCTGTTTTTT.

The chain carries TRBV5-4 and TRBJ2-5, with D possibly matching TRBD2 (6 bases). V dropped 2 bases and J dropped 3 bases, with 14 bases sitting between them. The CDR3 spans 15 residues. CDR1 and CDR2 (germline): SGHNT, YYREEE (reference sequence). The DNA of the CDR3 is TGTGCCAGCAGCTTTACGGGAGATACCAAAGAGACCCAGTACTTC. It codes for CASSFTGDTKETQYF.